This passage covers 3 T cell receptor beta chains from one sample sequenced in a study of neoadjuvant anti-PD-1 for oral cavity cancer. Time point: after neoadjuvant nivolumab, at surgical resection. Sequencing used immunoSEQ multiplex PCR; TCRdb keeps in-frame clones, though not all of them. The table shows around 8,000 clones, with approximately 60% occurring only once. The sequences come from PBMCs, collected after nivolumab (anti-PD-1) treatment. The receptors derive from a person aged 40 to 85 with oral cavity squamous cell carcinoma.

The chain combines TRBV19 with TRBJ1-2; D not certain. Germline-derived CDR1 and CDR2 are LNHDA and SQIVND (reference sequence). The V end lost 5 bases, the J end lost 3 bases, and 10 bases lay between the germline ends. This CDR3 is 13 amino acids long. CDR3 coding DNA: TGTGCCAGTAGTGCAGACGGCTACTATGGCTACACCTTC. Residues: CASSADGYYGYTF.

The genes are TRBV5-6 and TRBJ1-4, with 7 bases aligning to TRBD1. V gave up 2 bases and J gave up 0 bases; unmatched junction bases: 7. The germline V gene has CDR1 SGHDT and CDR2 YYEEEE. The CDR3 sequence is 17 residues long. CDR3 residues: CASSFGDSPATNEKLFF. CDR3 bases: TGTGCCAGCAGCTTCGGGGACAGTCCTGCAACTAATGAAAAACTGTTTTTT. Variable domain in full (rest from reference TRBV5-6 and TRBJ1-4): DAGVTQSPTHLIKTRGQQVTLRCSPKSGHDTVSWYQQALGQGPQFIFQYYEEEERQRGNFPDRFSGHQFPNYSSELNVNALLLGDSALYLCASSFGDSPATNEKLFFGSGTQLSVL.

This sequence joins TRBV7-8 and TRBJ2-1; 7 bases are shared with TRBD1. There are 14 residues in the CDR3. Looked up from germline, CDR1 is SGHVS and CDR2 is FQNEAQ. Trimming removed 5 bases from V and 0 bases from J; junction bases left unmatched: 1. The CDR3 here is CASSRTGSYNEQFF. CDR3 DNA: TGTGCCAGCAGCAGGACAGGCTCCTACAATGAGCAGTTCTTC.